There are many counts of the clone carrying this T cell receptor beta chain. An end of the junction differs from the germline gene, which may be a read error. The template used for profiling TCR beta VDJ and CDR3 was genomic DNA. TCRdb re-called the reads with MiXCR, one entry per CDR3 protein. The table has roughly 150,000 distinct CDR3 sequences, around half seen once. An expansion of CD8+CD57+ cells by flow cytometry had been shown in patients chosen for sequencing. The data stem from a study of CD8+CD57+ T cells in acquired aplastic anemia. The CDR3 length is 13 residues. Germline lookup yields CDR1 SGHKS and CDR2 YYEKEE (reference sequence).

The chain couples TRBV5-5 to TRBJ2-1; D possibly corresponds to TRBD2 (6 bases). Sequenced sample: sorted CD4+, CD8+, or CD8+CD57+ T cells (not recorded which) from PBMCs. The receptor comes from a human donor with aplastic anemia. The CDR3 DNA sequence: TGTGCCAGCAGGCGGGACTCCCACAATGAGCAGTTCTTC. Protein sequence: CASRRDSHNEQFF.